This T cell receptor (beta chain) was documented in a study of shared clonotypes between healthy human individuals. Study-wide findings and caveats: Owing to a small donor count, the genetic and exposure-history diversity represented was limited. Naive subsets tended to show greater estimated richness than memory subsets.

As defined, naive CD8 cells were CD45RO-negative and positively selected for CCR7, with terminally differentiated effector memory CD45RA+ cells excluded. Deep level was the assay's run setting. Data came from immunoSEQ multiplex PCR; TCRdb stores just in-frame clones and leaves some out. The data show millions of clones, about 95% seen once. Regarding this clone: The antigen remains undetermined.

Sample: naive CD8+ T cells sorted from blood. This sequence was found in a young man in good health.

The CDR3 reads CASSLGRGGEFGKNIQYF. CDR3 nucleotide sequence: TGTGCCAGCAGCTTAGGGAGAGGGGGCGAGTTTGGCAAAAACATTCAGTACTTC. J is TRBJ2-4 and V is TRBV7-9; 7 bases are shared with TRBD1. The CDR3 length is 18 residues. The J segment lost 3 bases and the V segment lost 1 base, leaving 12 bases of the junction unmatched. Per germline, CDR1 SEHNR and CDR2 FQNEAQ (reference sequence).